This is a list of T cell receptor beta chains from one sample in a study of T cell responses to AZD1222 COVID-19 vaccine. Profiled with immunoSEQ multiplex PCR; TCRdb holds only in-frame clones, not every one. The top ten clones hold around 2.9% of a sample with about 120,000 clones, 86% of them seen once. The sample in question was peripheral blood, obtained 28 days after the second AZD1222 dose. The source of these receptors is an adult who received the AZD1222 COVID-19 vaccine. Each CDR3 is given with its conserved first and last residue.

>TRBJ1-1|TRBV27
CASSFFPGTEAFF
>TRBJ2-7|TRBV11-2
CASSLVGGRRNEQYF
>TRBJ2-7|TRBV11-2
CASSLAYEQYF
>TRBJ2-2|TRBV6-6
CASRDLSWELFF
>TRBJ1-6|TRBV28
CASSSDSGSPLHF
>TRBJ2-5|TRBV6-5
CASSYSQNQETQYF
>TRBJ2-1|TRBV9
CASSGTLAGVYNEQFF
>TRBJ2-1|TRBV6-5
CASSYSSGNEQFF
>TRBJ2-1|TRBV21-1
CASSSSGGDDNEQFF
>TRBJ1-2|TRBV21-1
CASNPTDNYGYTF
>TRBJ2-1|TRBV30
CAGRKSGGANEQFF
>TRBJ1-5|TRBV7-2
CASSPGPGLGWPQHF
>TRBJ1-2|TRBV6-1
CASMPGSYGYTF
>TRBJ1-2|TRBV6-5
CASSLGRNYGYTF
>TRBJ1-5|TRBV27
CASSLGTGENQPQHF
>TRBJ1-4|TRBV7-8
CASSPTVIPNEKLFF
>TRBJ1-6|TRBV6-2/TRBV6-3
CASSLDGYNSPLHF